This record concerns one T cell receptor (beta chain) sequence. The antigen is undetermined. This sample was taken from a study of beta chain features in type 1 diabetes. Study observations and caveats: In every one of the four CD4+ subsets, TCRB CDR3s were moderately but significantly shorter in Type 1 diabetes patients.

Germline CDR1 is GTSNPN and CDR2 is SVGIG (reference sequence). The CDR3 extends over 14 amino acids. The ends were cut back, 3 bases at V and 6 bases at J, with 15 bases in the middle. Expressed TCRB transcripts were sequenced, since all the RNA that had been isolated was reverse transcribed. Libraries were prepared by immunoSEQ multiplex PCR; TCRdb keeps only in-frame clonotypes and omits some of them. Of over 150,000 clones detected, 7.5% to 8.5% appear once; the ten largest clones hold 0.5%. The sequence was collected from a man younger than 35 with type 1 diabetes. The sequenced material came from central memory CD4+ T cells from blood. This sequence joins TRBV30 and TRBJ1-5; tentative D call: TRBD1 (5 bases). DNA for the CDR3: TGTGCCTGGAGCGCCAACGTGGGGCTTCAGCCCCAGCATTTT. Translating gives CAWSANVGLQPQHF. The whole variable domain, filled in from reference TRBV30 and TRBJ1-5, reads SQTIHQWPATLVQPVGSPLSLECTVEGTSNPNLYWYRQAAGRGLQLLFYSVGIGQISSEVPQNLSASRPQDRQFILSSKKLLLSDSGFYLCAWSANVGLQPQHFGDGTRLSIL.